This record covers a single TCR beta chain. The antigen this receptor binds is unknown. The record has no base qualities; no much larger clone is one base away. The sample's treatment or condition label is to be understood as: allogeneic hematopoietic cell transplantation with graft depleted of TCRalphabeta T cells and CD19 B cells. The transplant recipients were children given TCRalphabeta/CD19-depleted allogeneic hematopoietic cell grafts. This sample was included in a study of T-cell reconstitution after alpha-beta-depleted transplantation in children (TCRdb year 2016). Regarding the complete study: The study quantitatively tracked T-cell immune reconstitution after TCRalphabeta/CD19-depleted allogeneic hematopoietic cell transplantation in children using TCR repertoire profiling.

The CDR3, cysteine through phenylalanine, is 14 amino acids long. Here the CDR3 DNA is all that survives: 42 bases in frame from base 1. Trimming accounts for 7 bases at V and 5 bases at J, while the number of junction bases matched to no gene is 4. For CDR1 and CDR2, the germline V gene lists ENHRY and SYGVKD. Overall results and qualifications from the work: In some patients, high TCRbeta diversity at day 60 was attributed to recipient T cells and intrathymic progenitors that had survived conditioning. Over the following months the frequencies of hyperexpanded clones went down, and after one year T-cell counts and TCRbeta diversity were mostly credited to newly produced T cells. About two months after transplant, the apparently early recovery of alphabetaT-cell counts reportedly depended on just several hundred clones that had expanded rapidly and came from non-depleted graft cells.

Libraries were constructed by PCR. The instrument given in TCRdb is Illumina HiSeq 2500. TCR library preparation used molecular barcoding, with unique molecular identifiers applied to normalize quantification of the TCRbeta repertoire. The public reads were quality trimmed at Q25 with fastp and then assembled into clones with MiXCR by TCRdb, keeping productive beta chains. Rows matching on CDR3 protein sequence are summarized as one entry with the most common DNA and genes. This sample comprises approximately 430,000 distinct CDR3 sequences, 15% to 20% of them detected only once. The ten most abundant clones make up 29% of the sample.

The chain couples TRBV10-3 to TRBJ2-2; 10 middle bases align to TRBD2. Sequences were derived from PBMCs, mostly from graft donor cells, sampled 360 days after TCRalphabeta/CD19-depleted stem cell transplant. This clonotype originated in a boy younger than two who had a stem cell transplant for Wiskott-Aldrich syndrome, so the T cells may come from the graft donor. CDR3 reads: CAITSGSPTGELFF. The DNA sequence is given as TGTGCCATCACTAGCGGGAGCCCGACCGGGGAGCTGTTTTTT.